These 25 T cell receptor beta chains originate from one sample sequenced in a study of shared clonotypes between healthy human individuals (dated by TCRdb to between 2020 and 2021). Library construction relied on the immunoSEQ multiplex PCR assay. Entries here come from immuneACCESS through TCRdb and include only in-frame sequences with V and J called. Some clones fail to appear in such tables; in the studies checked, an unresolved V gene covers under half of the shortfall, and the cause of the remainder is unknown. The sample yields millions of clones; roughly 96% were counted once. Of the sample, under 0.15% is held by the ten largest clones. Input material: naive CD4+ T cells sorted from blood. The cell subset or site label, as the study defines it: CD45RA+ positively selected. The receptor set was obtained from a man aged 18 to 30 in good health.

The V call is TRBV6-1, the J call TRBJ1-6; D gene unclear. The CDR3 sequence is 17 residues long. V was clipped by 1 base and J by 0 bases, with 10 bases between them. Germline V gives CDR1 MNHNS, CDR2 SASEGT. The CDR3 spells CASSEGPASSYNSPLHF. CDR3 nucleotide sequence: TGTGCCAGCAGTGAAGGACCAGCGAGCTCCTATAATTCACCCCTCCACTTT.

In its sample, this clone was seen once. The chain uses TRBV19 and TRBJ1-5; D is undetermined. Trimming took off 3 bases at V and 4 bases at J, with 10 bases between the two ends. The CDR3 is made up of 14 amino acids. Germline CDR1 LNHDA, CDR2 SQIVND (reference sequence). CDR3 DNA sequence: TGTGCCAGTAGTATGTCGGCCGGTAATCAGCCCCAGCATTTT. Protein: CASSMSAGNQPQHF. The whole variable domain, filled in from reference TRBV19 and TRBJ1-5, reads DGGITQSPKYLFRKEGQNVTLSCEQNLNHDAMYWYRQDPGQGLRLIYYSQIVNDFQKGDIAEGYSVSREKKESFPLTVTSAQKNPTAFYLCASSMSAGNQPQHFGDGTRLSIL.

This sequence joins TRBV6-5 and TRBJ1-5; 8 nucleotides match TRBD1. Trimming cost V 6 bases and J 5 bases; bases outside gene matches: 9. CDR3 length: 15 amino acids. The germline V gene has CDR1 MNHEY and CDR2 SVGAGI. The CDR3 DNA sequence: TGTGCCAGCAGGAGCACAGGGGGAATGGATCAGCCCCAGCATTTT. This translates into CASRSTGGMDQPQHF.

The chain recombines TRBV9 with TRBJ2-5, with TRBD2 matching over 8 bases. V trimming: 6 bases; J trimming: 4 bases; junction bases outside the gene matches: 8. The CDR3 spans 14 residues. Germline loops: CDR1 SGDLS, CDR2 YYNGEE. CDR3 nucleotide sequence: TGTGCCAGCACAAGCGGGGGAACCTCAGAGACCCAGTACTTC. Translating it yields CASTSGGTSETQYF.

The rearrangement joins TRBV6-5 to TRBJ2-3; 11 nucleotides match TRBD2. The CDR3 length is 15 residues. The germline V gene encodes CDR1 MNHEY and CDR2 SVGAGI. V shed 3 bases, J shed 2 bases, and the junction held 1 base outside the gene matches. The CDR3: CASSYSGRVTDTQYF. CDR3 in DNA: TGTGCCAGCAGTTATAGCGGGAGGGTCACAGATACGCAGTATTTT.

The gene calls are TRBV9 and TRBJ1-2; D unresolved. Trimming took off 1 base at V and 2 bases at J, with 12 bases between the two ends. Germline CDR1 SGDLS, CDR2 YYNGEE. CDR3 length: 15 residues. The DNA for the CDR3 is TGTGCCAGCAGCGTAAGCCCAGAGCAAAACTATGGCTACACCTTC. Translation gives CASSVSPEQNYGYTF. Variable domain in full (rest from reference TRBV9 and TRBJ1-2): DSGVTQTPKHLITATGQRVTLRCSPRSGDLSVYWYQQSLDQGLQFLIQYYNGEERAKGNILERFSAQQFPDLHSELNLSSLELGDSALYFCASSVSPEQNYGYTFGSGTRLTVV.

The chain combines TRBV5-1 with TRBJ2-2; D may correspond to TRBD1 or TRBD2 (5 bases each). Deletions cut 4 bases from V and 2 bases from J, with 12 bases between. Germline V gene data show CDR1 as SGHRS and CDR2 as YFSETQ. CDR3 length equals 15 residues. The CDR3 protein is CASSPGRLNTGELFF. CDR3 nucleotide sequence: TGCGCCAGCAGCCCGGGGCGACTCAACACCGGGGAGCTGTTTTTT. The full variable domain, completed using reference TRBV5-1 and TRBJ2-2, is KAGVTQTPRYLIKTRGQQVTLSCSPISGHRSVSWYQQTPGQGLQFLFEYFSETQRNKGNFPGRFSGRQFSNSRSEMNVSTLELGDSALYLCASSPGRLNTGELFFGEGSRLTVL.

The CDR3 reads CASSSGLGVNEQFF. The DNA for the CDR3 is TGTGCCAGTAGTTCGGGACTGGGGGTCAATGAGCAGTTCTTC. The V and J genes are TRBV19 and TRBJ2-1, with TRBD2 as a possible D gene (6 bases). Trimming pared 5 bases from V and 6 bases from J, leaving 14 bases between. This CDR3 has 14 residues. CDR1 is LNHDA and CDR2 is SQIVND in the germline V gene (reference sequence).

This clone was seen a single time. V and J are TRBV7-2 and TRBJ1-2, with 7 bases matching TRBD1. Germline trimming cut 5 bases from V and 2 bases from J; bases unmatched to any gene: 11. This CDR3 region has 16 residues. The germline gives CDR1 SGHTA, CDR2 FQGNSA. The CDR3 nucleotides read TGTGCCAGCAGCCCAGAGGGGGCGACAAGGAACTATGGCTACACCTTC. Its protein is CASSPEGATRNYGYTF. Supplemented by reference TRBV7-2 and TRBJ1-2, the full variable domain reads GAGVSQSPSNKVTEKGKDVELRCDPISGHTALYWYRQSLGQGLEFLIYFQGNSAPDKSGLPSDRFSAERTGGSVSTLTIQRTQQEDSAVYLCASSPEGATRNYGYTFGSGTRLTVV.

The rearrangement links TRBV11-2 to TRBJ2-7; D may correspond to TRBD1 or TRBD2 (5 bases each). The CDR3 spans 16 residues. V was trimmed by 7 bases and J by 2 bases, leaving 21 bases between them. Germline V gene lookup returns CDR1 SGHAT and CDR2 FQNNGV. The CDR3 sequence is CASIPHQGPYPYEQYF. The CDR3 coding sequence is TGTGCCAGCATCCCCCACCAGGGACCCTATCCCTACGAGCAGTACTTC.

Notes on this clone: This CDR3 is also generated by other DNA sequences in the sample. The gene calls are TRBV30 and TRBJ1-5; no clear D. This CDR3 comprises 14 residues. Germline loops: CDR1 GTSNPN, CDR2 SVGIG (reference sequence). The V end was cut by 3 bases, the J end by 0 bases, with 9 bases between. CDR3 in amino acids: CAWSGGNSNQPQHF. In DNA, the CDR3 is TGTGCCTGGAGCGGCGGGAATAGCAATCAGCCCCAGCATTTT.

Of note for this clone: This sample includes further DNA sequences coding for the same CDR3. The V gene is TRBV5-4, the J gene TRBJ1-1; tentative D call: TRBD1 (6 bases). Germline V gene lookup returns CDR1 SGHNT and CDR2 YYREEE (reference sequence). This CDR3 contains 14 residues. Between the trimmed V and J ends, which lost 0 bases and 3 bases, there was a span of 9 bases. The CDR3 DNA reads as TGTGCCAGCAGCTTGGAACAGGGATACACTGAAGCTTTCTTT. Protein: CASSLEQGYTEAFF. The full variable domain, with the rest looked up from reference TRBV5-4 and TRBJ1-1, is ETGVTQSPTHLIKTRGQQVTLRCSSQSGHNTVSWYQQALGQGPQFIFQYYREEENGRGNFPPRFSGLQFPNYSSELNVNALELDDSALYLCASSLEQGYTEAFFGQGTRLTVV.

To note about this clone: The same CDR3 can be traced to other DNA sequences in this sample. The CDR3 loop is CASSRDRAYEQYF. For the CDR3, the DNA is TGTGCCAGCAGCCGGGACAGAGCCTACGAGCAGTACTTC. V usage is TRBV6-5 and J usage is TRBJ2-7, with 7 bases matching TRBD1. Germline V gives CDR1 MNHEY, CDR2 SVGAGI. V was pared by 6 bases and J by 2 bases, with 4 bases of the junction left unmatched. CDR3 length: 13 amino acids.

This chain connects TRBV25-1 to TRBJ1-4; weak D call: TRBD1 (6 bases). V was clipped by 1 base and J by 6 bases, with 12 bases between them. CDR3 size: 15 residues. CDR1 and CDR2 (germline): MGHDK, SYGVNS. The CDR3 is CASSESGGSYEKLFF. The CDR3 nucleotides read TGTGCCAGCAGTGAATCTGGGGGCTCTTATGAAAAACTGTTTTTT.

Worth noting for this clone: A much larger clone differs from this one at a single base, so this may be a read error. The chain recombines TRBV6-5 with TRBJ1-2; D ambiguous. V lost 5 bases, J lost 6 bases, and 16 bases lay in between. The CDR3 totals 14 residues. CDR1 is MNHEY, CDR2 SVGAGI, per germline. Here the CDR3 reads CASSTTFLTHGYTF. Here the CDR3 DNA reads TGTGCCAGCAGTACCACCTTTCTTACACATGGCTACACCTTC.

This chain connects TRBV6-6 to TRBJ2-3; either TRBD1 or TRBD2 may supply D (6 bases each). The CDR3 has 14 amino acids. Germline CDR1 MNHNY, CDR2 SVGAGI (reference sequence). Trimming removed 6 bases from V and 1 base from J, with 11 bases in between. This CDR3 is CASSSGARTDTQYF. The CDR3 DNA sequence: TGTGCCAGCAGCTCGGGGGCCCGCACAGATACGCAGTATTTT.

In the case of this clone: The same CDR3 also results from other DNA sequences found in this sample. The chain joins TRBV5-1 to TRBJ2-2; TRBD1 matches 11 bases. This CDR3 has 14 residues. Germline V gene sequence: CDR1 SGHRS, CDR2 YFSETQ. V was clipped by 7 bases and J by 2 bases; unmatched bases: 1. The CDR3 sequence is CASGQGANTGELFF. The DNA for the CDR3 is TGCGCCAGCGGACAGGGGGCAAACACCGGGGAGCTGTTTTTT.

V usage is TRBV10-1 and J usage is TRBJ2-7, with D hard to call. Germline V CDR1 and CDR2: WNHNN, SYGVQD (reference sequence). The CDR3 is 13 residues long. V lost 5 bases, J lost 9 bases, and 17 bases lay in between. This chain's CDR3 is CASSNGPALGQYF. The CDR3 nucleotides read TGCGCCAGCAGTAACGGACCGGCGCTAGGGCAGTACTTC.

The J gene is TRBJ2-3, the V gene TRBV19; tentatively, D is TRBD1 (6 bases). The V end lost 9 bases, the J end lost 2 bases, and 12 bases lay between the germline ends. The CDR3 totals 13 residues. CDR1 and CDR2 from the germline V gene are LNHDA and SQIVND (reference sequence). DNA of the CDR3: TGTGCCAGCCATCGGGACACCACAGATACGCAGTATTTT. This encodes CASHRDTTDTQYF.

The chain recombines TRBV6-5 with TRBJ1-1; 9 nucleotides align to TRBD1. This CDR3 comprises 15 residues. The germline gives CDR1 MNHEY, CDR2 SVGAGI. V gave up 3 bases and J gave up 2 bases; unmatched junction bases: 4. The CDR3 bases are TGTGCCAGCAGTTATTGGGGACAGGGAAACACTGAAGCTTTCTTT. It translates to CASSYWGQGNTEAFF.

CDR3 in DNA: TGTGCCAGCACCGGACTAGCGGGGGGCACCGGGGAGCTGTTTTTT. Amino acid sequence: CASTGLAGGTGELFF. The rearrangement joins TRBV6-6 to TRBJ2-2, with TRBD2 identical over 14 bases. The CDR3 has 15 residues. The germline V gene encodes CDR1 MNHNY and CDR2 SVGAGI (reference sequence). V was clipped by 7 bases and J by 4 bases; unmatched bases: 2.

V is TRBV27 and J is TRBJ1-6; D may be TRBD1 (5 bases). CDR3 length equals 17 residues. Trimming left V 3 bases short and J 0 bases short, with 12 bases between. Germline assignment: CDR1 MNHEY and CDR2 SMNVEV (reference sequence). This CDR3 reads CASSLRQTSSYNSPLHF. For the CDR3, the DNA is TGTGCCAGCAGTTTGCGACAGACGAGCTCCTATAATTCACCCCTCCACTTT.

Concerning this clone: Other nucleotide sequences from this sample produce the same CDR3. This CDR3 is CASSPLNTDTQYF. The CDR3 DNA is TGTGCCAGCAGCCCATTAAATACAGATACGCAGTATTTT. The chain employs TRBV7-9 and TRBJ2-3; D is ambiguous. The CDR3 contains 13 residues. Looked up from germline, CDR1 is SEHNR and CDR2 is FQNEAQ (reference sequence). Trimming left V 5 bases short and J 3 bases short, with 9 bases between.

This chain uses TRBV5-1 with TRBJ2-2; tentatively, D is TRBD1 (5 bases). Germline values: CDR1 SGHRS, CDR2 YFSETQ. The CDR3 loop spans 13 amino acids. V lost 7 bases and J 4 bases, leaving 11 bases between the germline ends. The CDR3 bases are TGCGCCAGCGCAAAAGGGGCCACCGGGGAGCTGTTTTTT. This sequence encodes CASAKGATGELFF.

This rearrangement joins TRBV6-6 to TRBJ2-3, with D perhaps matching TRBD1 (5 bases). The germline gives CDR1 MNHNY, CDR2 SVGAGI (reference sequence). V dropped 5 bases and J dropped 6 bases, with 6 bases sitting between them. This CDR3 has 11 amino acids. CDR3 residues: CASSPGDTQYF. The CDR3 DNA reads TGTGCCAGCAGTCCAGGGGATACGCAGTATTTT.